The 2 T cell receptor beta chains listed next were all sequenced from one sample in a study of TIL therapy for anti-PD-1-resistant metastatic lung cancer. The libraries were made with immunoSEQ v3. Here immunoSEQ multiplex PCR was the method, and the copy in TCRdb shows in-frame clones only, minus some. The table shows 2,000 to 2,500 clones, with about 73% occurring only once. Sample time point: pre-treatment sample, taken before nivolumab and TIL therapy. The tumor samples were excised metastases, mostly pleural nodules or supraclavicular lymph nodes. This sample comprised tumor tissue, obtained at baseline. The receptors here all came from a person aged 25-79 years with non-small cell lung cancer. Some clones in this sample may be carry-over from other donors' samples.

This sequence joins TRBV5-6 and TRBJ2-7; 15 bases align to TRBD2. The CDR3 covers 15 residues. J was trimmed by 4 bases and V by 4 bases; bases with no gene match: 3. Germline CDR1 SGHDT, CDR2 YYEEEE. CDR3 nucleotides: TGTGCCAGCAGCCCGGGACTAGCGGGAGGTTACGAGCAGTACTTC. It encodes CASSPGLAGGYEQYF.

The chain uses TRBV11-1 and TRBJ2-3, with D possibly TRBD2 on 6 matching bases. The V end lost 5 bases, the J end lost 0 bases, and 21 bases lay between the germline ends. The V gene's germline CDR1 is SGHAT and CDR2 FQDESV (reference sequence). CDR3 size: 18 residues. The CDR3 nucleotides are TGTGCCAGCAGCCCGAGTGGGAGCATGAGCGGGAGCACAGATACGCAGTATTTT. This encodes CASSPSGSMSGSTDTQYF.